The text below deals with one TCR beta chain. Its specificity is not known. Addition of a universal primer site occurred through template switching, and cDNA carried unique molecular identifiers. TCRdb analysed the 5' RACE reads with MiXCR anew, one entry per CDR3 protein. The sample has around 570,000 distinct CDR3 sequences; roughly 9.9% are singletons. The sample is drawn from a study of identical twins. The study, taken as a whole, reports: Twins' excess sharing was less marked for out-of-frame beta sequences.

The CDR3 extends over 13 amino acids. V lost 8 bases and J 0 bases, leaving 11 bases between the germline ends. Per the germline V gene, CDR1 is SEHNR and CDR2 is FQNEAQ (reference sequence). In addition, the sample was reused for a study of yellow fever vaccine responses in identical twins.

The material sequenced was PBMCs. The TCR was taken from a woman aged 18 to 35 in good health. The V gene is TRBV7-9, the J gene TRBJ2-7; D call uncertain. The CDR3 sequence is CASVVGSSYEQYF. The CDR3 DNA reads TGTGCCAGCGTTGTCGGCTCCTCCTACGAGCAGTACTTC.